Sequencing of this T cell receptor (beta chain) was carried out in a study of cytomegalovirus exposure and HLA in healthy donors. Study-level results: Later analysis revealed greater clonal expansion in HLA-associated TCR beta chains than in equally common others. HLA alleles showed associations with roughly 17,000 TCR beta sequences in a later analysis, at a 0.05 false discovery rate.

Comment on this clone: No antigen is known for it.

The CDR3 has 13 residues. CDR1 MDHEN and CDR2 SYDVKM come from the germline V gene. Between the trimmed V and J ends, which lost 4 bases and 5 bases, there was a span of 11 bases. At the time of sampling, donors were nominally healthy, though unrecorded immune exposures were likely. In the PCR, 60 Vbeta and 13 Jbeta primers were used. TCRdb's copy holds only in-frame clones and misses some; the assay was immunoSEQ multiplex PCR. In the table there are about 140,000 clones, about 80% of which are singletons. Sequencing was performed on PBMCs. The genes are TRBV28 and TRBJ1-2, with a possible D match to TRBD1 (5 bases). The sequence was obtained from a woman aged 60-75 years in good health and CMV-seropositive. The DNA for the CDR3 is TGTGCCAGCAGTTCTCCGGGGGGGTATGGCTACACCTTC. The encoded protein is CASSSPGGYGYTF.